One T cell receptor beta chain is described in this entry. This sample stems from a study of blood T cell repertoires in COVID-19. The wider study: Material from acute and convalescent COVID-19 was sourced from the United States, Italy and Spain. PBMCs, B-cell-depleted T cells, or T cells were the source of the cDNA or gDNA that made up the material.

Under the authors' procedure: Amplified reference gene primers provided the basis for estimating nucleated cell counts. The assay was immunoSEQ multiplex PCR, and TCRdb's table has in-frame clones only and misses some. The V and J calls and clone size are taken from that table; D and trimming were inferred from the DNA. The repertoire holds over 200,000 clones, around 78% seen once, with under 3% in the top ten. The CDR3 is 13 residues long. V was cut by 3 bases and J by 4 bases, with 7 bases left in between. The gene calls are TRBV12-3 or TRBV12-4 and TRBJ1-3; no definite D call. Sequencing used peripheral blood. The TCR comes from a woman aged 65 to 85 with active or convalescent COVID-19. The CDR3 loop is CASSLVGGNTIYF. CDR3 DNA sequence: TGTGCCAGCAGTTTGGTGGGCGGAAACACCATATATTTT.